The T cell receptor beta chain under discussion was sequenced for a study of shared clonotypes between healthy human individuals. Findings and caveats of the study: A reduction in generation probabilities was seen for non-shared clonotypes relative to those shared by all four donors.

Concerning this clone itself: Its antigen is undetermined. The same CDR3 also results from other DNA sequences found in this sample.

Assay runs were performed at deep level. Per the authors' pipeline: For the immunoSEQ data, sequences were junction-only without quality scores, so filtering differed. TCRdb keeps only in-frame clones here, not all; method: immunoSEQ multiplex PCR. V and J calls and clone size are those listed in that table; D and trimming were worked out from the DNA. The sample gives over 950,000 clones, 70% to 85% of which show up once; 0.89% is in the top ten. The CDR3 consists of 13 residues. Trimming pared 3 bases from V and 1 base from J, leaving 6 bases between. The germline V gene has CDR1 LNHDA and CDR2 SQIVND (reference sequence). CD4+ cell separation produced CD45RA+ naive and CD45RA-negative memory subsets.

This receptor was taken from a man aged 18 to 30 in good health. Some clones in this sample may be carry-over from other donors' samples. The sample was memory CD4+ T cells from PBMCs. Subset denoted: CD45RA-negative fraction. The chain is built from TRBV19 and TRBJ2-5; D unclear. The CDR3 reads CASSIGSQETQYF. The CDR3 coding sequence is TGTGCCAGTAGTATCGGTTCCCAAGAGACCCAGTACTTC.